These 21 T cell receptor beta chains share one sample of origin, sequenced in a study of cytomegalovirus exposure and HLA in healthy donors. Vbeta (60) and Jbeta (13) primers were used in the PCR. Repertoires were generated with immunoSEQ multiplex PCR, while TCRdb's copy carries only in-frame clones and drops some. The sample comprises some 130,000 clones, around 83% of which are singletons, and 2% to 3% rests with the top ten. The specimen sequenced was PBMCs. The receptor source for this set is a man aged 45 to 65 in good health and CMV-seronegative.

This rearrangement joins TRBV27 to TRBJ2-5, with TRBD2 matching over 8 bases. Germline V CDR1 and CDR2: MNHEY, SMNVEV (reference sequence). Trimming removed 6 bases from V and 5 bases from J; junction bases left unmatched: 5. The CDR3 runs 13 residues. CDR3 amino acids: CASSPGLGETQYF. As DNA, the CDR3 is TGTGCCAGCAGCCCGGGACTAGGGGAGACCCAGTACTTC.

Notes on this clone: Other nucleotide sequences from this sample produce the same CDR3. The V and J genes are TRBV4-1 and TRBJ1-5; D ambiguous. This CDR3 comprises 16 residues. V dropped 1 base and J dropped 0 bases, with 10 bases sitting between them. Germline V gene data show CDR1 as MGHRA and CDR2 as YSYEKL. This CDR3 is CASSQVSGYSNQPQHF. The CDR3 coding sequence is TGCGCCAGCAGCCAAGTTTCGGGTTATAGCAATCAGCCCCAGCATTTT.

This chain links TRBV19 with TRBJ2-7; 8 bases are shared with TRBD2. Germline-derived CDR1 and CDR2 are LNHDA and SQIVND (reference sequence). The CDR3 loop spans 15 amino acids. Germline trimming cut 3 bases from V and 4 bases from J; bases unmatched to any gene: 8. This CDR3 reads CASSILAGPPYEQYF. DNA of the CDR3: TGTGCCAGTAGTATTTTAGCGGGGCCCCCGTACGAGCAGTACTTC.

This clone occurred a few times. The rearrangement joins TRBV4-1 to TRBJ1-5; no reliable D call. V was trimmed by 0 bases and J by 5 bases, leaving 8 bases between them. Germline CDR1 is MGHRA and CDR2 is YSYEKL. This CDR3 contains 14 residues. This CDR3 is CASSQESVYQPQHF. The CDR3 bases are TGCGCCAGCAGCCAAGAGAGCGTTTATCAGCCCCAGCATTTT.

The chain couples TRBV6-5 to TRBJ1-4; D is unresolved. Trimming shortened V by 2 bases and J by 8 bases, and 12 bases separated the two germline ends. The germline CDR1 and CDR2 sequences are MNHEY and SVGAGI. CDR3 size: 14 residues. CDR3 DNA sequence: TGTGCCAGCAGTTACGGAGGGAGCGGCGAAAAACTGTTTTTT. It yields the protein CASSYGGSGEKLFF.

The chain employs TRBV7-9 and TRBJ2-1; D perhaps matches TRBD1 (5 bases). V lost 5 bases and J 15 bases, leaving 17 bases between the germline ends. This CDR3 is 12 amino acids long. CDR1 is SEHNR and CDR2 is FQNEAQ in the germline V gene (reference sequence). CDR3: CASSIGWGWGFF. The DNA of the CDR3 is TGTGCCAGCAGCATAGGGTGGGGCTGGGGGTTCTTC.

The genes are TRBV7-9 and TRBJ2-7, with D possibly matching TRBD2 (7 bases). This CDR3 has 14 amino acids. Trimming stripped 7 bases from V and 1 base from J, with 14 bases between. CDR1 SEHNR and CDR2 FQNEAQ come from the germline V gene (reference sequence). Written as DNA, the CDR3 is TGTGCCAGCACCGGGGGGCCGGGGTCCTACGAGCAGTACTTC. This gives the protein CASTGGPGSYEQYF.

The chain uses TRBV19 and TRBJ1-1; 7 bases agree with TRBD1. The V gene's germline CDR1 is LNHDA and CDR2 SQIVND (reference sequence). J was trimmed by 7 bases and V by 5 bases; bases with no gene match: 7. This CDR3 has 13 amino acids. DNA for the CDR3: TGTGCCAGTAGTTCCCGGACAGGCTATGAAGCTTTCTTT. Encoded protein: CASSSRTGYEAFF.

This clone was picked up one time. The rearrangement uses TRBV7-9 and TRBJ2-7; no clear D gene. The CDR3 sequence is 14 residues long. The germline CDR1 and CDR2 sequences are SEHNR and FQNEAQ (reference sequence). V gave up 1 base and J gave up 0 bases, with 7 bases separating them. This CDR3 is CASSLGSGSYEQYF. CDR3 sequence (DNA): TGTGCCAGCAGCTTAGGTTCGGGCTCCTACGAGCAGTACTTC.

The chain uses TRBV9 and TRBJ1-2; 9 positions agree with TRBD1. CDR1 is SGDLS, CDR2 YYNGEE, per germline. Unmatched junction bases numbered 4, after V lost 4 bases and J lost 3 bases. The CDR3 has 14 residues. In nucleotides, the CDR3 is TGTGCCAGCAGCCCCTGGACAGGGGACTATGGCTACACCTTC. As protein: CASSPWTGDYGYTF.

The chain couples TRBV29-1 to TRBJ2-3; 9 bases agree with TRBD1. With 7 bases clipped from V and 8 bases from J, the junction kept 13 bases outside the gene matches. The CDR3 length is 14 residues. Germline values: CDR1 SQVTM, CDR2 ANQGSEA. The CDR3 here is CSATGGPPSSTQYF. CDR3 sequence (DNA): TGCAGCGCTACAGGGGGCCCTCCCTCATCTACGCAGTATTTT.

The rearrangement links TRBV19 to TRBJ1-5, with D unclear. The V end was cut by 4 bases, the J end by 0 bases, with 10 bases between. This CDR3 has 15 amino acids. The germline V gene encodes CDR1 LNHDA and CDR2 SQIVND (reference sequence). CDR3 DNA sequence: TGTGCCAGTAGTACCTTCTACTATAGCAATCAGCCCCAGCATTTT. This sequence encodes CASSTFYYSNQPQHF.

CDR3 DNA: TGTGCCAGTAGCGGGACAGTAGGTGTGAACACTGAAGCTTTCTTT. Amino acid sequence: CASSGTVGVNTEAFF. This chain joins TRBV19 and TRBJ1-1; 7 bases line up with TRBD1. The CDR3 runs to 15 residues. V lost 6 bases, J lost 0 bases, and 7 bases stayed unmatched. CDR1 and CDR2 from the germline V gene are LNHDA and SQIVND (reference sequence).

The rearrangement links TRBV7-9 to TRBJ2-1, with TRBD1 matching 8 bases. The V gene end was trimmed by 5 bases and the J gene end by 8 bases; junction bases not matched to a gene: 11. The CDR3 length is 15 residues. The germline V gene encodes CDR1 SEHNR and CDR2 FQNEAQ (reference sequence). The CDR3 region has the DNA TGTGCCAGCAGCCTCGGACAGGGAACCCCCCATGAGCAGTTCTTC. Its protein is CASSLGQGTPHEQFF.

The chain links TRBV6-6 to TRBJ1-5, with TRBD1 identical over 7 bases. The CDR3 consists of 14 residues. The germline V gene encodes CDR1 MNHNY and CDR2 SVGAGI (reference sequence). Trimming at V came to 6 bases and at J to 4 bases, leaving 6 bases not matched to a gene. Here the CDR3 reads CASRGTVRNQPQHF. The CDR3 coding sequence is TGTGCCAGCAGAGGGACAGTTCGGAATCAGCCCCAGCATTTT.

The chain employs TRBV30 and TRBJ1-2; weak D call: TRBD1 (6 bases). The CDR3 extends over 13 amino acids. Germline CDR1 and CDR2: GTSNPN and SVGIG (reference sequence). Trimming removed 4 bases from V and 8 bases from J, with 17 bases in between. As DNA, the CDR3 is TGTGCCTGGAACCTACAGGGTCCGGAAGGCTACACCTTC. Protein product: CAWNLQGPEGYTF.

The chain has TRBV7-2 and TRBJ2-2; D might be TRBD2 (5 bases). Germline V gives CDR1 SGHTA, CDR2 FQGNSA. This CDR3 has 14 amino acids. V was cut by 5 bases and J by 5 bases, with 12 bases left in between. The CDR3 DNA is TGTGCCAGCAGCGAAGTACTAGTGACCGGGGAGCTGTTTTTT. Protein sequence: CASSEVLVTGELFF. Complete variable domain (other parts from reference TRBV7-2 and TRBJ2-2): GAGVSQSPSNKVTEKGKDVELRCDPISGHTALYWYRQSLGQGLEFLIYFQGNSAPDKSGLPSDRFSAERTGGSVSTLTIQRTQQEDSAVYLCASSEVLVTGELFFGEGSRLTVL.

The rearrangement joins TRBV5-1 to TRBJ1-6; D is ambiguous. Germline loops: CDR1 SGHRS, CDR2 YFSETQ. V was trimmed by 5 bases and J by 7 bases, leaving 10 bases between them. The CDR3 has 13 residues. CDR3: CASSRLENSPLHF. The CDR3 DNA reads TGCGCCAGCAGTCGCCTGGAGAATTCACCCCTCCACTTT.

The rearrangement links TRBV5-4 to TRBJ2-5, with TRBD2 as a possible D gene (6 bases). Trimming removed 1 base at V and 4 bases at J, with 14 bases between. Per the germline V gene, CDR1 is SGHNT and CDR2 is YYREEE (reference sequence). The CDR3 extends over 15 amino acids. For the CDR3, the DNA is TGTGCCAGCAGCTTGATAGGAGGGAGTGGAGAGACCCAGTACTTC. Translated, it gives CASSLIGGSGETQYF. Complete variable domain (other parts from reference TRBV5-4 and TRBJ2-5): ETGVTQSPTHLIKTRGQQVTLRCSSQSGHNTVSWYQQALGQGPQFIFQYYREEENGRGNFPPRFSGLQFPNYSSELNVNALELDDSALYLCASSLIGGSGETQYFGPGTRLLVL.

This clone was counted a single time. This chain connects TRBV5-6 to TRBJ2-3, with D unclear. The length of the CDR3 is 16 residues. V lost 2 bases and J 1 base, leaving 14 bases between the germline ends. Germline-derived CDR1 and CDR2 are SGHDT and YYEEEE. The CDR3 loop is CASSFLGFSRTDTQYF. CDR3 in DNA: TGTGCCAGCAGCTTTCTAGGATTCTCCCGCACAGATACGCAGTATTTT.

As concerns this clone: This CDR3 is also generated by other DNA sequences in the sample. The chain links TRBV11-2 to TRBJ2-7; no definite D call. CDR1 and CDR2 from the germline V gene are SGHAT and FQNNGV. Trimming shortened V by 2 bases and J by 0 bases, and 5 bases separated the two germline ends. This CDR3 is 13 amino acids long. The CDR3, as DNA: TGTGCCAGCAGCTTACCTAGCTCCTACGAGCAGTACTTC. This encodes CASSLPSSYEQYF.